This T cell receptor (beta chain) was recovered during a study of blood T cell repertoires in COVID-19. At the level of the study: Sites in the United States, Italy and Spain provided acute and convalescent COVID-19 samples. PBMCs, B-cell-depleted T cells, or T cells provided the cDNA or gDNA that made up the material.

Per the authors' pipeline: Using reference gene primer amplification, nucleated cell counts were estimated. The table came from immunoSEQ multiplex PCR; TCRdb's copy has only in-frame clones and leaves some out. Clone size and the V and J calls come from that table; the DNA yielded D and trimming. The sample has around 60,000 clones, 80% to 95% seen once. V was pared by 3 bases and J by 7 bases, with 19 bases between. Germline V CDR1 and CDR2: MNHEY, SVGEGT. The CDR3 sequence is 16 residues long. This receptor was identified in a man aged 50 or older with active COVID-19. The rearrangement uses TRBV6-2 or TRBV6-3 and TRBJ2-1; D possibly corresponds to TRBD2 (6 bases). Sequencing was performed on peripheral blood. The CDR3 sequence: CASSYLPALAANEQFF. DNA for the CDR3: TGTGCCAGCAGTTATCTTCCGGCCTTAGCGGCAAATGAGCAGTTCTTC.